These 23 T cell receptor beta chains share one sample of origin, sequenced in a study of early T cells in non-severe SARS-CoV-2 infection. TCRdb fed the 5' RACE reads into MiXCR, producing one record per CDR3 protein. The sample comprises about 85,000 distinct CDR3 sequences, about an eighth of which are singletons, and roughly 6.4% rests with the top ten. Sequencing input: whole blood. Every receptor here comes from an adult who was a healthcare worker with PCR-confirmed SARS-CoV-2 infection or an uninfected control (not recorded which).

The chain uses TRBV5-1 and TRBJ2-2, with a possible D match to TRBD1 (5 bases). Trimming shortened V by 0 bases and J by 4 bases, and 10 bases separated the two germline ends. From germline, CDR1 is SGHRS and CDR2 YFSETQ. The CDR3 has 15 amino acids. The CDR3 is CASSLEWTPTGELFF. CDR3 sequence (DNA): TGCGCCAGCAGCTTGGAGTGGACACCCACCGGGGAGCTGTTTTTT.

This clonotype was counted ten times or more. The chain employs TRBV7-9 and TRBJ1-2, with D possibly matching TRBD1 (5 bases). The CDR3 totals 13 residues. Germline V lookup: CDR1 SEHNR, CDR2 FQNEAQ (reference sequence). Trimming removed 5 bases at V and 5 bases at J, with 12 bases between. The CDR3 spells CASSTSGLYGYTF. The CDR3 bases are TGTGCCAGCAGCACATCAGGGTTATATGGCTACACCTTC.

This clonotype turned up a few times. The junction departs from the called germline gene at one end, perhaps through a read error. J is TRBJ2-3 and V is TRBV3-1, with TRBD2 as a possible D gene (6 bases). This CDR3 has 11 residues. Germline values: CDR1 LGHDT, CDR2 YNNKEL (reference sequence). CDR3 in amino acids: CASSQESLAAF. The CDR3 DNA sequence: TGTGCCAGCAGCCAAGAAAGCTTAGCGGCTTTT.

This chain links TRBV3-1 with TRBJ2-1; 8 bases align to TRBD2. The germline V gene encodes CDR1 LGHDT and CDR2 YNNKEL (reference sequence). J gave up 11 bases and V 1 base, and 16 bases lay outside the gene matches. This CDR3 contains 17 residues. For the CDR3, the DNA is TGTGCCAGCAGCCAAGTTAGTGTCTTTGCGGGGGGAAATAAGCAGTTCTTC. This sequence encodes CASSQVSVFAGGNKQFF.

This clonotype was recorded at least ten times. The V and J genes are TRBV28 and TRBJ2-7; 8 nucleotides line up with TRBD2. CDR1 is MDHEN, CDR2 SYDVKM, per germline. V shed 7 bases, J shed 6 bases, and the junction held 17 bases outside the gene matches. This CDR3 has 16 amino acids. CDR3 nucleotides: TGTGCCAGCACCGATACTAGCGGCCCCGCGCGGGGCGAGCAGTACTTC. Its translation is CASTDTSGPARGEQYF.

This clonotype was observed a few times. V usage is TRBV28 and J usage is TRBJ1-1; D uncertain. Trimming left V 8 bases short and J 8 bases short, with 15 bases between. The V gene's germline CDR1 is MDHEN and CDR2 SYDVKM. The CDR3 contains 12 residues. In DNA form, the CDR3 reads TGTGCCAGCGTACGGAGATCCGCGGAAGCTTTCTTT. Translating gives CASVRRSAEAFF.

The chain recombines TRBV29-1 with TRBJ2-7; D remains ambiguous. CDR3 length equals 13 residues. The V end lost 7 bases, the J end lost 0 bases, and 13 bases lay between the germline ends. Germline values: CDR1 SQVTM, CDR2 ANQGSEA. CDR3 amino acids: CSARAPDSYEQYF. The CDR3 DNA reads TGCAGCGCCCGGGCCCCGGACTCCTACGAGCAGTACTTC.

This clonotype appeared once. The genes are TRBV28 and TRBJ2-5, with 9 positions matching TRBD1. The ends lost 5 bases at V and 2 bases at J; junction bases unmatched: 9. The CDR3 extends over 16 amino acids. CDR1 MDHEN and CDR2 SYDVKM come from the germline V gene. CDR3 DNA: TGTGCCAGCAGTGCTTACGGGACAGGGAGACAAGAGACCCAGTACTTC. Translation gives CASSAYGTGRQETQYF.

The J gene is TRBJ1-1, the V gene TRBV7-9, with D maybe TRBD1 (5 bases). CDR1 is SEHNR and CDR2 is FQNEAQ in the germline V gene (reference sequence). V lost 2 bases and J lost 8, with 12 bases in between. The CDR3 is made up of 13 amino acids. This CDR3 is CASSLSREVEAFF. The CDR3 DNA follows: TGTGCCAGCAGCTTAAGCAGGGAAGTAGAAGCTTTCTTT.

This clonotype was observed at least ten times. CDR3 amino acids: CAITAAGASVQFF. DNA of the CDR3: TGTGCCATCACTGCAGCGGGAGCGTCAGTGCAGTTCTTC. The chain joins TRBV10-3 to TRBJ2-1; the match to TRBD2 covers 8 bases. Germline V gives CDR1 ENHRY, CDR2 SYGVKD. V lost 7 bases, J lost 12 bases, and 11 bases stayed unmatched. This CDR3 contains 13 residues.

The V and J genes are TRBV19 and TRBJ1-2; 10 nucleotides align to TRBD1. CDR1 and CDR2 from the germline V gene are LNHDA and SQIVND (reference sequence). The trim removed 5 bases at V and 3 bases at J, leaving 9 bases unmatched. This CDR3 comprises 16 residues. CDR3 in amino acids: CASSALGDRGDYGYTF. CDR3 in DNA: TGTGCCAGTAGTGCCTTAGGGGACAGGGGCGACTATGGCTACACCTTC. The whole variable domain, filled in from reference TRBV19 and TRBJ1-2, reads DGGITQSPKYLFRKEGQNVTLSCEQNLNHDAMYWYRQDPGQGLRLIYYSQIVNDFQKGDIAEGYSVSREKKESFPLTVTSAQKNPTAFYLCASSALGDRGDYGYTFGSGTRLTVV.

The chain links TRBV5-1 to TRBJ2-7, with TRBD2 matching 7 bases. The trim removed 0 bases at V and 2 bases at J, leaving 5 bases unmatched. The CDR3 is 15 amino acids. Germline V gives CDR1 SGHRS, CDR2 YFSETQ. CDR3 sequence reads: CASSLEVSGPYEQYF. CDR3 DNA: TGCGCCAGCAGCTTGGAGGTTAGCGGGCCCTACGAGCAGTACTTC.

The DNA for the CDR3 is TGTGCCAGCAGTTTTACGGCCATCCTGACTGAAGCTTTCTTT. Translating gives CASSFTAILTEAFF. The rearrangement joins TRBV12-3 or TRBV12-4 to TRBJ1-1; D unresolved. This CDR3 region has 14 residues. Trimming removed 3 bases at V and 5 bases at J, with 13 bases between.

This clonotype came up a few times. This sequence joins TRBV11-2 and TRBJ2-1, with D possibly being TRBD1 or TRBD2 (5 bases each). Per the germline V gene, CDR1 is SGHAT and CDR2 is FQNNGV. V shed 5 bases and J shed 0 bases, with 23 bases lying between them. This CDR3 has 19 residues. The CDR3 DNA is TGTGCCAGCAGCGGGACCGGACTGAACCCTGCAAGCTCCTACAATGAGCAGTTCTTC. As protein: CASSGTGLNPASSYNEQFF.

This clonotype was seen only once. The chain recombines TRBV7-9 with TRBJ1-1; no clear D gene. The V end was cut by 2 bases, the J end by 7 bases, with 8 bases between. The CDR3 consists of 12 residues. Germline CDR1 reads SEHNR; CDR2 reads FQNEAQ (reference sequence). CDR3 protein: CASSLPRSEAFF. CDR3 sequence (DNA): TGTGCCAGCAGCTTACCGCGGAGTGAAGCTTTCTTT.

CDR3 nucleotide sequence: TGTGCCACCAAAAGGGCCTCCACCTCGAACGAGCAGTACTTC. Residues: CATKRASTSNEQYF. The rearrangement uses TRBV19 and TRBJ2-7; D is ambiguous. The CDR3 sequence is 14 residues long. Trimming took off 10 bases at V and 5 bases at J, with 21 bases between the two ends. Germline CDR1 is LNHDA and CDR2 is SQIVND (reference sequence).

Many counts were recorded for this clonotype. The chain couples TRBV6-5 to TRBJ2-3, with 11 bases that match TRBD2. Losses at the gene ends were 5 bases for V and 5 bases for J; bases not matched to a gene: 3. Germline loops: CDR1 MNHEY, CDR2 SVGAGI. CDR3 length: 14 amino acids. CDR3 sequence: CASSLTSGVDTQYF. The CDR3 DNA reads as TGTGCCAGCAGTCTGACTAGCGGGGTAGATACGCAGTATTTT.

The sample holds a few counts of this clonotype. V and J are TRBV19 and TRBJ2-1; a possible D gene is TRBD2 (5 bases). The V end lost 5 bases, the J end lost 3 bases, and 14 bases lay between the germline ends. From germline, CDR1 is LNHDA and CDR2 SQIVND (reference sequence). The CDR3 contains 15 residues. This CDR3 is CASSSSSTGYNEQFF. In DNA, the CDR3 is TGTGCCAGTAGTTCTAGCTCGACTGGCTACAATGAGCAGTTCTTC.

This chain connects TRBV6-5 to TRBJ1-3; the D is unclear. The germline V gene encodes CDR1 MNHEY and CDR2 SVGAGI. Trimming pared 3 bases from V and 0 bases from J, leaving 12 bases between. This CDR3 has 16 residues. Here the CDR3 reads CASSYSAGNSGNTIYF. The CDR3 nucleotides read TGTGCCAGCAGTTATTCAGCGGGGAACTCTGGAAACACCATATATTTT.

This clonotype was counted many times. This chain's CDR3 is CASSLEAASTDTQYF. CDR3 in DNA: TGTGCCAGCAGCTTGGAGGCAGCTAGCACAGATACGCAGTATTTT. The gene calls are TRBV5-4 and TRBJ2-3, with no clear D. The CDR3 runs to 15 residues. CDR1 is SGHNT, CDR2 YYREEE, per germline (reference sequence). With 0 bases removed from V and 0 bases from J, the gap between germline ends came to 8 bases.

The chain couples TRBV25-1 to TRBJ2-1, with 9 bases aligning to TRBD1. The CDR3 loop spans 16 amino acids. Trimming took 4 bases from V and 3 from J; bases not matched to a gene: 7. Germline V gene lookup returns CDR1 MGHDK and CDR2 SYGVNS. The CDR3 DNA follows: TGTGCCAGCAGTGTGATCGGGACAGGGAGCTACAATGAGCAGTTCTTC. This gives the protein CASSVIGTGSYNEQFF.

In this sample, this clonotype turned up many times. The rearrangement uses TRBV12-3 or TRBV12-4 and TRBJ2-5; 10 bases agree with TRBD1. V dropped 3 bases and J dropped 4; count of bases not matched to a gene: 8. The CDR3 loop spans 16 amino acids. The DNA for the CDR3 is TGTGCCAGCAGTTTGGGGACAGGGGTAGGGGGAGAGACCCAGTACTTC. It specifies CASSLGTGVGGETQYF.

In the case of this clonotype: Relative to the germline gene, one junction end is altered; a read error may explain this. This sequence joins TRBV7-6 and TRBJ2-7, with 10 bases matching TRBD2. Germline CDR1 reads SGHVS; CDR2 reads FNYEAQ. This CDR3 comprises 15 residues. The CDR3 region is CASSLAGADDYEQYF. In DNA form, the CDR3 reads TGTGCCAGCAGCCTAGCGGGGGCGGATGACTACGAGCAGTACTTC.